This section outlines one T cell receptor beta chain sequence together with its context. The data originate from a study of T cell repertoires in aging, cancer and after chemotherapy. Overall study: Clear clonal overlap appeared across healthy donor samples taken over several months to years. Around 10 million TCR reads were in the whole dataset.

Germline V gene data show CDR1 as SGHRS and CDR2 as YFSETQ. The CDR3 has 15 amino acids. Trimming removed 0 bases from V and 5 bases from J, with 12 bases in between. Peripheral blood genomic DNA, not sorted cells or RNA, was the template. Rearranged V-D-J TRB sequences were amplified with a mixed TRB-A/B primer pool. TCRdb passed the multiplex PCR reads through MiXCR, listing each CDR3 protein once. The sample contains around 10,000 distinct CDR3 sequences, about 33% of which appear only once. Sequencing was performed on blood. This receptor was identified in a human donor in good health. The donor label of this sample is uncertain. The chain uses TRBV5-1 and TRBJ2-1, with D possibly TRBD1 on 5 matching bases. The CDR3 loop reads CASSLVAGYNNEQFF. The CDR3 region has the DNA TGCGCCAGCAGCTTGGTGGCAGGGTATAACAATGAGCAGTTCTTC.